This is a list of T cell receptor beta chains from one sample in a study of blood T cell repertoires in COVID-19. This table comes from immunoSEQ multiplex PCR, and its TCRdb copy is limited to in-frame clones, with some not included. The sample carries hundreds of thousands of clones, around 84% recorded once. Specimen: PBMCs or T cells enriched from blood (not recorded which). Receptors were obtained from a man aged 35-49 years who had been exposed to COVID-19. CDR3s include the opening cysteine and the closing phenylalanine or tryptophan. A D gene is named only where the DNA matches it firmly. Only part of the rows carry a size: once, few, many, or a class if the clone is expanded.

size	V	D	J	length	CDR3	DNA
.	TRBV30	TRBD1	TRBJ1-4	13	CAWRGQTYEKLFF	TGTGCCTGGAGGGGACAGACTTATGAAAAACTGTTTTTT
few	TRBV18	TRBD1	TRBJ2-2	15	CASSIGQGSLGELFF	TGTGCCAGCTCAATTGGACAGGGTTCTCTCGGGGAGCTGTTTTTT
.	TRBV29-1	.	TRBJ2-5	12	CSVVSRKETQYF	TGCAGCGTTGTGTCCAGGAAGGAGACCCAGTACTTC
.	TRBV3-1/TRBV3-2	TRBD1	TRBJ2-7	21	CASSQDGRDRGRWLLGYEQYF	TGTGCCAGCAGCCAAGATGGCCGGGACAGGGGACGGTGGCTGTTGGGGTACGAGCAGTACTTC
once	TRBV5-1	.	TRBJ2-7	14	CASSLGDIEAEQYF	TGCGCCAGCAGCTTGGGGGACATCGAGGCCGAGCAGTACTTC
few	TRBV6-5	TRBD1	TRBJ1-2	13	CASSRDSRYGYTF	TGTGCCAGCAGCAGGGACAGCCGCTATGGCTACACCTTC
.	TRBV29-1	.	TRBJ2-2	16	CSVEVLRGQNTGELFF	TGCAGCGTTGAAGTTCTAAGGGGTCAGAACACCGGGGAGCTGTTTTTT
.	TRBV20-1	.	TRBJ1-5	13	CSASGEVNQPQHF	TGCAGTGCTAGTGGGGAGGTCAATCAGCCCCAGCATTTT
.	TRBV2	TRBD2	TRBJ2-1	16	CASSESLLAEYNEQFF	TGTGCCAGCAGTGAATCTCTACTAGCGGAATACAATGAGCAGTTCTTC
few	TRBV19	TRBD1	TRBJ1-2	16	CASSRTMDRGNYGYTF	TGTGCCAGTAGTCGGACTATGGACAGGGGGAACTATGGCTACACCTTC
few	TRBV5-5	TRBD1	TRBJ1-1	13	CASSTGTGREAFF	TGTGCCAGCAGCACCGGGACAGGAAGAGAAGCTTTCTTT